The T cell receptor (beta chain) described here comes from a study of blood T cells in healthy people across ages. Together with a sample-barcoded 5' primer, a J-beta primer mix was included in a second PCR lasting about 6 to 11 cycles. TCRdb recomputed calls from the 5' RACE reads with MiXCR, one row per CDR3 protein. Here the sample spans under 1,100,000 distinct CDR3 sequences, approximately 26% being singletons. CDR1 DFQATT and CDR2 SNEGSKA come from the germline V gene (reference sequence). V was shortened by 2 bases and J by 8 bases, with 13 bases between the two germline ends. This CDR3 is built from 14 residues. The sample was also reused in another study, on T cells of mothers and their children.

The chain is built from TRBV20-1 and TRBJ1-6; D is unclear. Sequences were obtained from blood. The receptor was derived from a girl aged 2-15 years in good health. Here the CDR3 DNA reads TGCAGTGCTAGAAGGGCCGAGGAGGATTCACCCCTCCACTTT. This codes for CSARRAEEDSPLHF.